This T cell receptor beta chain derives from a study of blood T cells in healthy people across ages. Sample donors were healthy Caucasian individuals that came from Russia, aged roughly 6 to 100. The authors isolated at least 6 million PBMCs per sample. Findings and caveats of the study: Naive and antigen-experienced cells could not be conclusively compared, given unsorted PBMCs. Strong correlation linked observed beta diversity and percent naive T cells.

CDR1 and CDR2 (germline): DFQATT, SNEGSKA (reference sequence). The CDR3 totals 13 residues, both ends included. Through a sample-barcoded 5' primer and a J-beta primer mix, a second PCR was run for 7 to 11 cycles. TCRdb fed the 5' RACE reads into MiXCR, producing one record per CDR3 protein. The sample consists of 1.5 million to 2 million distinct CDR3 sequences, around 35% of them appearing once. About this clonotype: Its antigen is not known. The final CDR3 position lacks the conserved phenylalanine or tryptophan, pointing to a likely read error. Because the CDR3's place on the DNA is in doubt, the DNA is left out and the CDR3 is given as listed by TCRdb.

Sequenced material: blood. The chain carries TRBV20-1 and TRBJ2-5; the table's D call, TRBD2, was not checked against the DNA. The TCR was taken from a woman aged 30 to 39 in good health. The CDR3 sequence is CSASRGASSTFGS.